A selection of T cell receptor beta chains follows, all from one sample in a study of T cell repertoires in cytomegalovirus infection. TCRdb redid the calling of the reads with MiXCR, one entry per CDR3 protein. The sample lists over 300,000 distinct CDR3 sequences; more than 8% were seen once. Sample: PBMCs. The receptors come from a human donor in good health (CMV status not recorded). Some clones in this sample may be carry-over from other donors' samples. Both conserved end residues are part of each CDR3. Each record gives: J gene, V gene, clone size, D gene, CDR3 length, CDR3 DNA, CDR3 protein. The D gene is left open where the match is weak. Not every row has a clone size; where given, it reads once, few, many or a size class.

>TRBJ1-5|TRBV20-1|few|NA|17
TGCAGTGCTAGAGATTCGGGAAGGTTCTCGGGCAATCAGCCCCAGCATTTT
CSARDSGRFSGNQPQHF
>TRBJ2-1|TRBV10-1|NA|NA|18
TGCGCCAGCAGTGAGTCGCCCGGGGGTTTGGGGTCCTACAATGAGCAGTTCTTC
CASSESPGGLGSYNEQFF
>TRBJ2-7|TRBV7-2|many|TRBD1|16
TGTGCCAGCAGCCGAGAAGGGGGCTACGCGACCTACGAGCAGTACTTC
CASSREGGYATYEQYF
>TRBJ2-1|TRBV7-6|many|NA|15
TGTGCCAGCAGCCCTTACCAAGGCTCCTACAATGAGCAGTTCTTC
CASSPYQGSYNEQFF
>TRBJ2-7|TRBV30|NA|NA|15
TGTGCCTGGAGTGTACAGGCAGAGCCATCCTACGAGCAGTACTTC
CAWSVQAEPSYEQYF
>TRBJ2-4|TRBV9|many|NA|14
TGTGCCAGCAGCGTAGGGTTTGCCAAAAACATTCAGTACTTC
CASSVGFAKNIQYF
>TRBJ2-5|TRBV7-2|NA|NA|14
TGTGCCAGCAGCTTATCGCAGAGCCAAGAGACCCAGTACTTC
CASSLSQSQETQYF
>TRBJ1-2|TRBV11-2|few|TRBD1|17
TGTGCCAGCAGCTTGACAGGGGGCCCTATGGATAACTATGGCTACACCTTC
CASSLTGGPMDNYGYTF
>TRBJ2-5|TRBV7-2|many|TRBD2|16
TGTGCCAGCAGCTCTCTCGGCGGGGGAGCGCAGGGGACCCAGTACTTC
CASSSLGGGAQGTQYF
>TRBJ1-1|TRBV28|NA|NA|12
TGTGCCACCCGCCTGGGCCCGACTGAAGCTTTCTTT
CATRLGPTEAFF
>TRBJ2-2|TRBV20-1|NA|TRBD1|16
TGCAGTGCTAGAGATGTGGCAGGGGGCGACACCGGGGAGCTGTTTTTT
CSARDVAGGDTGELFF
>TRBJ2-7|TRBV4-1|NA|TRBD1|16
TGCGCCAGCAGCCAAGATTTAGGGACAGCGTCCTACGAGCAGTACTTC
CASSQDLGTASYEQYF
>TRBJ1-2|TRBV9|few|TRBD1|16
TGTGCCAGCAGCGCCCCGGGACAGGGGAAGGGCTATGGCTACACCTTC
CASSAPGQGKGYGYTF
>TRBJ2-3|TRBV23-1|NA|TRBD1|16
TGCGCCAGCAGTCAATCGTGGACAGGGTTATCAGATACGCAGTATTTT
CASSQSWTGLSDTQYF
>TRBJ2-7|TRBV15|few|TRBD1|13
TGTGCCACCAGCCCCAGGGACAGGGGCGAGCAGTACTTC
CATSPRDRGEQYF
>TRBJ1-4|TRBV9|NA|NA|14
TGTGCCAGCAGCGTTGGACACCGTAATGAAAAACTGTTTTTT
CASSVGHRNEKLFF
>TRBJ1-6|TRBV12-3/TRBV12-4|few|NA|14
TGTGCCAGCAGTTTCCAGGGCTATAATTCACCCCTCCACTTT
CASSFQGYNSPLHF
>TRBJ2-1|TRBV5-6|many|TRBD2|18
TGTGCCAGCAGCTTGGCATTCCCGTTGCTAGCGGGAAACAATGAGCAGTTCTTC
CASSLAFPLLAGNNEQFF
>TRBJ1-2|TRBV4-1|few|NA|15
TGCGCCAGCAGCCAAGACTTAGGGGGGCGGGATGGCTACACCTTC
CASSQDLGGRDGYTF
>TRBJ1-2|TRBV6-6|NA|TRBD1|14
TGTGCCAGCAGCCCCCCGACAGGGGGAAGTGGCTACACCTTC
CASSPPTGGSGYTF
>TRBJ1-6|TRBV29-1|NA|NA|16
TGCAGCGTTGAAGACTGGGATAGGGTAGGGGCCTCACCCCTCCACTTT
CSVEDWDRVGASPLHF
>TRBJ2-3|TRBV7-2|many|NA|15
TGTGCCAGCAGCCTCCGGACCACCGGGGGAGATACGCAGTATTTT
CASSLRTTGGDTQYF
>TRBJ2-3|TRBV7-8|many|NA|15
TGTGCCAGCAGCTTAGTTGGGCACTCCACAGATACGCAGTATTTT
CASSLVGHSTDTQYF
>TRBJ2-1|TRBV7-2|many|NA|13
TGTGCCAGCAGCGTGGGACACACCAATGAGCAGTTCTTC
CASSVGHTNEQFF
>TRBJ2-7|TRBV11-2|few|NA|15
TGTGCCAGCAGCTTAGACTCCGACACCTCCTACGAGCAGTACTTC
CASSLDSDTSYEQYF
>TRBJ1-2|TRBV4-3|NA|NA|15
TGCGCCAGCAGCCAAGAAACGGGGTTTAGCTATGGCTACACCTTC
CASSQETGFSYGYTF
>TRBJ2-7|TRBV18|few|NA|15
TGTGCCAGCTCAAGCCGGGACCGACAACCTTACGAGCAGTACTTC
CASSSRDRQPYEQYF
>TRBJ2-1|TRBV14|few|NA|15
TGTGCCAGCAGCCTTCGGGAGGGGGCTGGTAATGAGCAGTTCTTC
CASSLREGAGNEQFF
>TRBJ2-2|TRBV7-2|many|TRBD1|15
TGTGCCAGCAGCCGGGACAGGGGGCGCCCCGGGGAGCTGTTTTTT
CASSRDRGRPGELFF